This T cell receptor beta chain came from a study of cytomegalovirus exposure and HLA in healthy donors. 60 Vbeta and 13 Jbeta primers were used in PCR. Only in-frame clones appear in the TCRdb table, and some are missing; sequencing was by immunoSEQ multiplex PCR. Among under 300,000 clones listed, around 81% were seen once. The CDR3 extends over 14 amino acids. The chain employs TRBV21-1 and TRBJ2-7; the table's D gene call, TRBD1, was not cross checked with the DNA. TRBV21-1 is described as a pseudogene. Sequencing was done on a sample of PBMCs. The source is a woman aged 60 to 75 in good health and CMV-seropositive. DNA for the CDR3: TGTGCCAGCAGCATCTTACAGCACTCCTACGAGCAGTACTTC. Its translation is CASSILQHSYEQYF.